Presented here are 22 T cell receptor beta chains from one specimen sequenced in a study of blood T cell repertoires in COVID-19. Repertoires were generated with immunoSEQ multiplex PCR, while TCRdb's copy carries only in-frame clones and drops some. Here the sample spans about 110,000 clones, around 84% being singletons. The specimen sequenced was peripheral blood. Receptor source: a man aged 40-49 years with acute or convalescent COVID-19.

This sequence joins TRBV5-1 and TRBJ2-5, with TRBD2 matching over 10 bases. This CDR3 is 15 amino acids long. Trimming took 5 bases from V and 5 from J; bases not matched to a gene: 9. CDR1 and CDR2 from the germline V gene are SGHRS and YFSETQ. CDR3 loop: CASRRVAGGVETQYF. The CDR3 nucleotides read TGCGCCAGCAGGAGGGTAGCGGGAGGTGTGGAGACCCAGTACTTC.

CDR3 DNA: TGTGCCAACGCGGACAGGCCCAATCAATTTAACTATGGCTACACCTTC. Protein product: CANADRPNQFNYGYTF. The chain joins TRBV11-3 to TRBJ1-2; 7 nucleotides line up with TRBD1. The junction had 15 bases not matched to a gene; V was cut back by 10 bases and J by 1 base. The CDR3 length is 16 residues. Per germline, CDR1 SGHNT and CDR2 YENEEA.

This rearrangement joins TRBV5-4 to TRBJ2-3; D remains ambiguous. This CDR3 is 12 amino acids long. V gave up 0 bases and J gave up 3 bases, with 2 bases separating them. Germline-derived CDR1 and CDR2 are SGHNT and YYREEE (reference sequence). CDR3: CASSLVTDTQYF. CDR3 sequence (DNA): TGTGCCAGCAGCTTGGTAACAGATACGCAGTATTTT.

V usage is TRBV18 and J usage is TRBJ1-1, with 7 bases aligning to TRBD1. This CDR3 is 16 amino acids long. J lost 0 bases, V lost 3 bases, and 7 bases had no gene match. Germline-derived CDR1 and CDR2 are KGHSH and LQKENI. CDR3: CASSPPGTVMNTEAFF. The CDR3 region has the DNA TGTGCCAGCTCACCCCCCGGGACAGTTATGAACACTGAAGCTTTCTTT.

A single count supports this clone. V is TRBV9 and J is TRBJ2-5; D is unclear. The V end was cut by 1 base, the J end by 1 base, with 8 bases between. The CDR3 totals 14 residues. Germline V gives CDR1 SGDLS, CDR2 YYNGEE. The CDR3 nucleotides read TGTGCCAGCAGCGTATCGTGGGCCCAAGAGACCCAGTACTTC. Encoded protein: CASSVSWAQETQYF.

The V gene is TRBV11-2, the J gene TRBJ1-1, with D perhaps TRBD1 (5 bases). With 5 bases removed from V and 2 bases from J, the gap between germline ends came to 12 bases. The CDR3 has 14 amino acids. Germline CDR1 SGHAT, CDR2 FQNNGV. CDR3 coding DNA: TGTGCCAGCAGCCTCGGGGGGGTAAACACTGAAGCTTTCTTT. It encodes CASSLGGVNTEAFF.

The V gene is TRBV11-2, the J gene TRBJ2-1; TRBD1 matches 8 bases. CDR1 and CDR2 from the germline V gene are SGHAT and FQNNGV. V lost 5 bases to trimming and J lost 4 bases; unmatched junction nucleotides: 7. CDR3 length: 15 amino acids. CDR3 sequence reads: CASSVDRVQYNEQFF. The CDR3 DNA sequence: TGTGCCAGCAGCGTGGACAGGGTCCAATACAATGAGCAGTTCTTC.

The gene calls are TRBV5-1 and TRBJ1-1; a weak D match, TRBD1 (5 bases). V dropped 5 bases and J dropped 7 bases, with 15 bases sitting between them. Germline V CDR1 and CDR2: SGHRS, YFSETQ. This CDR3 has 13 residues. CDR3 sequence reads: CASRLDGASEAFF. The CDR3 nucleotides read TGCGCCAGCAGACTGGATGGGGCCAGTGAAGCTTTCTTT.

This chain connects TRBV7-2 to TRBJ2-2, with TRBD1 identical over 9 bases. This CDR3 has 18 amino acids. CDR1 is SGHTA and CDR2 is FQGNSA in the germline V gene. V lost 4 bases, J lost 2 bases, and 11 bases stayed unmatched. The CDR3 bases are TGTGCCAGCAGCTCGAGCCGGGACAGGGCACTTAACACCGGGGAGCTGTTTTTT. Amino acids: CASSSSRDRALNTGELFF.

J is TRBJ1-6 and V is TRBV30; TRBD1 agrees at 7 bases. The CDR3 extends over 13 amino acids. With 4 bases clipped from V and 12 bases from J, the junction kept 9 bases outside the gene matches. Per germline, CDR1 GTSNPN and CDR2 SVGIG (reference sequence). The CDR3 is CAWTKGGFQPLHF. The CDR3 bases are TGTGCCTGGACGAAAGGGGGCTTTCAACCCCTCCACTTT.

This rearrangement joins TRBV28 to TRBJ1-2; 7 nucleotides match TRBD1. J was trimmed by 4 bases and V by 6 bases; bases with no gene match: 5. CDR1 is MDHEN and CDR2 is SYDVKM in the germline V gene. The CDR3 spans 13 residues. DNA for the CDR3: TGTGCCAGCAGCTGGGGGGACAGCTATGGCTACACCTTC. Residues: CASSWGDSYGYTF.

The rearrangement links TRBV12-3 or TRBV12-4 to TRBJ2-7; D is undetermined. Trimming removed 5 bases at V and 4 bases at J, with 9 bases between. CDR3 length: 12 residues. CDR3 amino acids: CASSLDRYEQYF. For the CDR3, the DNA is TGTGCCAGCAGTCTAGACCGGTACGAGCAGTACTTC.

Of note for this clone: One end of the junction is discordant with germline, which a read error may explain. For the CDR3, the DNA is TGCGCCAGCAGCTTGAGCCTAGCGGGGGGCCGTACAATCTTC. It translates to CASSLSLAGGRTIF. The rearrangement joins TRBV5-1 to TRBJ2-1, with 11 bases matching TRBD2. CDR3 length: 14 amino acids. Per the germline V gene, CDR1 is SGHRS and CDR2 is YFSETQ. The full variable domain, in which reference TRBV5-1 and TRBJ2-1 provide the parts outside the CDR3, is KAGVTQTPRYLIKTRGQQVTLSCSPISGHRSVSWYQQTPGQGLQFLFEYFSETQRNKGNFPGRFSGRQFSNSRSEMNVSTLELGDSALYLCASSLSLAGGRTIFGPGTRLTVL.

The CDR3: CASSQTGGNSPLHF. The CDR3 coding sequence is TGTGCCAGCAGCCAAACAGGGGGGAATTCACCCCTCCACTTT. The chain has TRBV3-1 (or the pseudogene TRBV3-2) and TRBJ1-6; 8 positions agree with TRBD1. The CDR3 contains 14 residues. Trimming at V came to 2 bases and at J to 7 bases, leaving 1 base not matched to a gene. Looked up from germline, CDR1 is LGHDT and CDR2 is YNNKEL (reference sequence).

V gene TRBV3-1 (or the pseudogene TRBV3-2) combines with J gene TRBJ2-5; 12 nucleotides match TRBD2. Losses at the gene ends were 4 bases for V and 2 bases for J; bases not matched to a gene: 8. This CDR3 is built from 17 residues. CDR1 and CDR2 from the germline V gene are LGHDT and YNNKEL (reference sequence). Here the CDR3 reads CASSPRLAGVVQETQYF. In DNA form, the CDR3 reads TGTGCCAGCAGCCCCCGACTAGCGGGAGTAGTTCAAGAGACCCAGTACTTC.

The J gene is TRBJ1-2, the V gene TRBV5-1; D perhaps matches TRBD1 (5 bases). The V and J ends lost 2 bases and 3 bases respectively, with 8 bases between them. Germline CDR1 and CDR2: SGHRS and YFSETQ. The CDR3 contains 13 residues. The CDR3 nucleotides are TGCGCCAGCAGCTTTCAGGGCGACTATGGCTACACCTTC. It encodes CASSFQGDYGYTF.

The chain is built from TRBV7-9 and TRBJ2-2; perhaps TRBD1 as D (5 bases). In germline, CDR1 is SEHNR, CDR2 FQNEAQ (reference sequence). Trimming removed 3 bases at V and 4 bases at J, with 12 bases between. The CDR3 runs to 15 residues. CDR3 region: CASSFRAVGTGELFF. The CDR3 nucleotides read TGTGCCAGCAGCTTCAGGGCTGTCGGCACCGGGGAGCTGTTTTTT.

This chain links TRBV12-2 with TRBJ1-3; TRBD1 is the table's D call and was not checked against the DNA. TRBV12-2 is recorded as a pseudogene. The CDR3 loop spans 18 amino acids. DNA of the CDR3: TGTGCAAGTCGCCCAACACAGAAGGACAGGGGGGGGAGAAACACCATATATTTT. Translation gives CASRPTQKDRGGRNTIYF.

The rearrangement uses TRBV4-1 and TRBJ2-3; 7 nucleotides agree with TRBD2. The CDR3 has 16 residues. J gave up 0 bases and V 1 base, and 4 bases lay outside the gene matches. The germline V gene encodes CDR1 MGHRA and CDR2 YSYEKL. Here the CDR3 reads CASSQGASGSTDTQYF. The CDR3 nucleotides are TGCGCCAGCAGCCAAGGCGCTAGCGGAAGCACAGATACGCAGTATTTT.

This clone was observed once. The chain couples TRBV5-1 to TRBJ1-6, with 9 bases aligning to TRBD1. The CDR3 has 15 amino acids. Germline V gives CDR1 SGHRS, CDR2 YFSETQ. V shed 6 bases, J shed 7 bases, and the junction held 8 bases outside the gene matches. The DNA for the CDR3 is TGCGCCAGCACCCCTGGTGGGACAGGGAATTCACCCCTCCACTTT. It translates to CASTPGGTGNSPLHF.

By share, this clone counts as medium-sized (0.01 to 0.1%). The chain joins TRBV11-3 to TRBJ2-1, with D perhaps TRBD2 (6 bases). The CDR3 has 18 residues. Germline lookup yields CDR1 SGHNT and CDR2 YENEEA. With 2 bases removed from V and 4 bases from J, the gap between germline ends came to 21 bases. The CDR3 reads CASSLKSDKLAEYNEQFF. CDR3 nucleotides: TGTGCCAGCAGCTTAAAGTCCGATAAACTAGCAGAGTACAATGAGCAGTTCTTC.

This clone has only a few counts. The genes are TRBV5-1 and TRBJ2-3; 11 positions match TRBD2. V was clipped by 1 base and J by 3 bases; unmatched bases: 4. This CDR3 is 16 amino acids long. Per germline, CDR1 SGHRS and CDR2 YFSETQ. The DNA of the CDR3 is TGCGCCAGCAGCTTGACTAGCGGGAGAGGAACAGATACGCAGTATTTT. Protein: CASSLTSGRGTDTQYF.